This TCR beta chain was captured by sequencing in a study of cytomegalovirus exposure and HLA in healthy donors. In the study overall: The roughly 120 validation repertoires, a later analysis reported, used the same platform as the 550 to 800 first-cohort repertoires.

Study findings and constraints: The classifier was said to identify cytomegalovirus status with high specificity and sensitivity. According to a later analysis, TCR clusters from the first cohort tended to co-occur in the 120 or so validation repertoires.

The germline V gene encodes CDR1 LNHDA and CDR2 SQIVND (reference sequence). The CDR3 has 13 residues. With 3 bases removed from V and 5 bases from J, the gap between germline ends came to 8 bases. With respect to this clone: Its specificity is unknown.

Sequencing was performed with immunoSEQ multiplex PCR; in TCRdb, only in-frame clones are kept and a portion is missing. This sample has 100,000 to 120,000 clones, with 88% found just once. V gene TRBV19 combines with J gene TRBJ1-5; TRBD1 might be the D (5 bases). The receptor's source is a woman between 25 and 40 years old in good health and CMV-seropositive. Sequencing was performed on PBMCs. This CDR3 reads CASSITGDQPQHF. DNA for the CDR3: TGTGCCAGTAGTATTACGGGGGATCAGCCCCAGCATTTT.